The sequence of this TCR beta chain was determined in a study of T-cell reconstitution after alpha-beta-depleted transplantation in children. Unique molecular identifiers featured in how the TCRbeta library was prepared. TCRdb reprocessed the PCR reads with MiXCR, giving one entry per CDR3 protein. The sample has hundreds of thousands of distinct CDR3 sequences, approximately 14% seen once. This clonotype was seen many times. V lost 5 bases to trimming and J lost 2 bases, with 10 bases between them. This CDR3 region has 12 residues. Germline values: CDR1 DFQATT, CDR2 SNEGSKA (reference sequence). V usage is TRBV20-1 and J usage is TRBJ2-7; D may be TRBD1 (6 bases). This TCR came from a girl aged 2-10 years with congenital amegakaryocytic thrombocytopenia, due to receive a stem cell transplant. The sequencing used PBMCs, collected before TCRalphabeta/CD19-depleted stem cell transplant. The CDR3 region has the DNA TGCAGTGCTGGAAGGGACACCTACGAGCAGTACTTC. It specifies CSAGRDTYEQYF.